A selection of T cell receptor beta chains follows, all from one sample in a study of metastatic and nonmetastatic thyroid tumors. TCRdb called clones again from the PCR reads with MiXCR. This table holds tens of thousands of clones, about 16% found once. The sequenced material came from blood. The receptor source for this set is a female donor with papillary thyroid cancer or a benign thyroid nodule (not recorded which). Some clones in this sample may be carry-over from other donors' samples. The CDR3 runs from the conserved cysteine through the conserved F or W. A D gene is named only where the DNA matches it firmly. Clone size is given for some rows only: seen once, a few or many times, or a class if the clone is expanded.

j_gene	abundance	d_gene	v_gene	CDR3aa	CDR3nt
TRBJ2-7	few	-	TRBV6-2/TRBV6-3	CASSYSARNSEQYF	TGTGCCAGCAGTTACTCCGCTCGAAACTCCGAGCAGTACTTC
TRBJ1-6	many	-	TRBV6-2/TRBV6-3	CASSEPSDSPLHF	TGTGCCAGCAGCGAACCGTCGGATTCACCCCTCCACTTT
TRBJ2-7	many	-	TRBV28	CASREGSTYEQYF	TGTGCCAGCAGAGAGGGTTCCACCTACGAGCAGTACTTC
TRBJ1-3	many	-	TRBV6-1	CASSGVGQMSGNTIYF	TGTGCCAGCAGTGGGGTTGGGCAGATGTCTGGAAACACCATATATTTT
TRBJ2-2	many	-	TRBV3-1	CASSQGAGNTGELFF	TGTGCCAGCAGCCAAGGGGCAGGGAACACCGGGGAGCTGTTTTTT
TRBJ1-5	many	-	TRBV4-1	CASSEFVASPNQPQHF	TGCGCCAGCAGCGAATTCGTGGCCTCTCCCAATCAGCCCCAGCATTTT
TRBJ1-1	many	TRBD1	TRBV3-1	CASSQRGLRLNTEAFF	TGTGCCAGCAGCCAGAGGGGGCTACGGTTGAACACTGAAGCTTTCTTT
TRBJ1-1	many	-	TRBV6-1	CASTAQGVGAFF	TGTGCCAGCACTGCACAGGGCGTGGGGGCTTTCTTT
TRBJ2-7	many	-	TRBV7-8	CASSLGARIYEQYF	TGTGCCAGCAGCTTAGGGGCCAGGATTTACGAGCAGTACTTC
TRBJ1-6	-	TRBD1	TRBV3-1	CASSPGTGENSPLHF	TGTGCCAGCAGCCCCGGGACAGGGGAAAATTCACCCCTCCACTTT
TRBJ2-4	few	-	TRBV3-1	CASSQGVGAIAKNIQYF	TGTGCCAGCAGCCAAGGGGTGGGGGCGATAGCCAAAAACATTCAGTACTTC
TRBJ1-1	-	-	TRBV4-1	CASSPRILRIVMNTEAFF	TGCGCCAGCAGCCCCCGAATCCTTAGGATCGTGATGAACACTGAAGCTTTCTTT
TRBJ2-7	many	-	TRBV11-2	CASSPQQGGAYEQYF	TGTGCCAGCAGCCCGCAACAGGGGGGGGCATACGAGCAGTACTTC
TRBJ1-1	many	-	TRBV19	CASSSEASGTEAFF	TGTGCCAGTAGTAGTGAGGCCTCCGGCACTGAAGCTTTCTTT
TRBJ1-4	many	-	TRBV24-1	CATSASATNEKLFF	TGTGCCACCAGTGCGAGCGCAACTAATGAAAAACTGTTTTTT
TRBJ2-3	many	-	TRBV5-6	CASSLDADTQYF	TGTGCCAGCAGCTTGGACGCAGATACGCAGTATTTT
TRBJ2-7	many	-	TRBV28	CASTNPTALYEQYF	TGTGCCAGCACCAATCCGACTGCTCTCTACGAGCAGTACTTC
TRBJ2-7	-	-	TRBV5-1	CASSSYRLYEQYF	TGCGCCAGCAGCTCTTACAGACTCTACGAGCAGTACTTC
TRBJ1-5	-	TRBD1	TRBV19	CASSPDRAGAQPQHF	TGTGCCAGTAGCCCAGACAGGGCGGGGGCTCAGCCCCAGCATTTT
TRBJ2-7	many	-	TRBV19	CAPSWGPSYEQYF	TGTGCCCCCTCCTGGGGACCTTCCTACGAGCAGTACTTC
TRBJ2-7	-	-	TRBV27	CASRIAGAVYEQYF	TGTGCCAGCAGGATAGCTGGAGCGGTGTACGAGCAGTACTTC
TRBJ1-5	many	-	TRBV7-8	CASSRSGGEVGNQPQHF	TGTGCCAGCAGCCGGTCGGGTGGGGAGGTGGGCAATCAGCCCCAGCATTTT
TRBJ2-5	many	-	TRBV2	CASTRGQVRIGETQYF	TGTGCCAGCACTCGTGGTCAGGTCCGTATTGGAGAGACCCAGTACTTC
TRBJ1-2	many	TRBD1	TRBV6-1	CASSAGQGSNYGYTF	TGTGCCAGCAGTGCAGGACAGGGTTCAAACTATGGCTACACCTTC
TRBJ1-3	many	TRBD1	TRBV5-1	CASSPGQGGNTIYF	TGCGCCAGCAGCCCGGGACAGGGTGGAAACACCATATATTTT
TRBJ1-5	many	-	TRBV19	CASSIPSNQPQHF	TGTGCCAGTTCCATCCCTAGCAATCAGCCCCAGCATTTT
TRBJ1-5	many	TRBD1	TRBV19	CASSFRGQVGNQPQHF	TGTGCCAGTAGTTTTCGGGGACAGGTTGGGAATCAGCCCCAGCATTTT
TRBJ2-1	many	TRBD1	TRBV20-1	CSARGPQGAIYNEQFF	TGCAGTGCTAGAGGTCCCCAGGGGGCCATCTACAATGAGCAGTTCTTC
TRBJ2-3	many	TRBD2	TRBV2	CASSFRLAGVGDTQYF	TGTGCCAGCAGTTTCAGACTAGCGGGGGTCGGGGATACGCAGTATTTT
TRBJ2-1	many	-	TRBV4-1	CASSPREMGSYNEQFF	TGCGCCAGCAGCCCCCGGGAAATGGGATCCTACAATGAGCAGTTCTTC
TRBJ2-7	many	-	TRBV5-6	CASSYGSVTYEQYF	TGTGCCAGCAGTTACGGATCGGTCACCTACGAGCAGTACTTC
TRBJ1-5	-	-	TRBV20-1	CSARYSNQPQHF	TGCAGTGCTAGATATAGCAATCAGCCCCAGCATTTT
TRBJ2-3	-	-	TRBV7-6	CASSLDAEGGGSDTQYF	TGTGCCAGCAGCTTAGATGCGGAGGGGGGAGGGTCAGATACGCAGTATTTT
TRBJ1-1	many	-	TRBV18	CASSPLDQAFF	TGTGCCAGCTCACCGCTCGATCAAGCTTTCTTT
TRBJ2-3	few	TRBD2	TRBV19	CASSIRTSRADTQYF	TGTGCCAGTAGTATTCGGACTAGTCGGGCAGATACGCAGTATTTT
TRBJ2-1	many	TRBD1	TRBV19	CASSPLGTGGLWEQFF	TGTGCCAGTAGCCCACTTGGGACAGGGGGACTTTGGGAGCAGTTCTTC
TRBJ2-7	many	TRBD1	TRBV20-1	CSAPGQETYEQYF	TGCAGTGCCCCGGGACAGGAGACCTACGAGCAGTACTTC
TRBJ1-1	many	-	TRBV2	CASSDTLGSEAFF	TGTGCCAGCAGTGACACCCTGGGGTCTGAAGCTTTCTTT
TRBJ2-1	many	-	TRBV7-9	CASSAAGTEQFF	TGTGCCAGCAGCGCTGCTGGGACGGAGCAGTTCTTC
TRBJ2-1	many	TRBD2	TRBV24-1	CATSGKRGSSYNEQFF	TGTGCCACCAGTGGAAAGCGGGGGAGCTCCTACAATGAGCAGTTCTTC
TRBJ2-3	many	-	TRBV16	CASSQSLDGDTQYF	TGTGCCAGCAGCCAATCCCTCGACGGAGATACGCAGTATTTT
TRBJ2-1	few	TRBD1	TRBV28	CASSTRQGSPYNEKFF	TGTGCCAGCAGTACCCGACAGGGGAGCCCCTACAATGAGAAGTTCTTC
TRBJ2-2	many	-	TRBV20-1	CSAISALNTGELFF	TGCAGTGCTATTAGCGCCCTGAACACCGGGGAGCTGTTTTTT
TRBJ2-1	many	TRBD2	TRBV10-3	CAISGRLASGTSYNEQFF	TGTGCCATCAGTGGAAGATTGGCTAGCGGGACCTCCTACAATGAGCAGTTCTTC
TRBJ2-6	many	-	TRBV5-6	CASSRTSLANVLTF	TGTGCCAGCAGCCGGACTTCCTTGGCCAACGTCCTGACTTTC
TRBJ2-1	many	-	TRBV6-5	CASSYAARVEQFF	TGTGCCAGCAGTTACGCGGCTAGGGTTGAGCAGTTCTTC
TRBJ1-2	many	-	TRBV28	CASMPLGVWLYGYTF	TGTGCCAGCATGCCCTTGGGGGTATGGTTGTATGGCTACACCTTC
TRBJ1-4	-	-	TRBV30	CAFKSRGPWTEKLFF	TGTGCCTTCAAATCCCGGGGCCCATGGACGGAAAAACTGTTTTTT
TRBJ1-1	many	-	TRBV2	CASTYMLNTEAFF	TGTGCCAGCACCTACATGTTAAACACTGAAGCTTTCTTT
TRBJ2-5	many	-	TRBV5-1	CASSLRTVVGETQYF	TGCGCCAGCAGCCTCCGGACGGTGGTGGGAGAGACCCAGTACTTC
TRBJ2-1	few	TRBD1	TRBV28	CASSIRGRGYNEQFF	TGTGCCAGCAGCATTAGGGGGCGCGGGTACAATGAGCAGTTCTTC
TRBJ1-6	-	-	TRBV30	CAWSVGGPRSPLHF	TGTGCCTGGAGTGTTGGGGGGCCTCGATCACCCCTCCACTTT
TRBJ1-1	few	-	TRBV28	CASSCAVMNTESFF	TGTGCCAGCAGTTGTGCGGTCATGAACACTGAATCTTTCTTT